These 5 T cell receptor beta chains came from one sample sequenced in a study of blood T cells in healthy people across ages. Using a J-beta primer mix together with a sample-barcoded 5' primer, a second PCR was run for roughly 6 to 12 cycles. Using its own MiXCR run on the 5' RACE reads, TCRdb lists one record per CDR3 protein. The sample consists of about 900,000 distinct CDR3 sequences, 40% to 60% of them appearing once. Sequenced input: blood. The origin of the receptors is a man aged 25-40 years in good health.

This chain joins TRBV7-9 and TRBJ2-5, with D tentatively TRBD2 (5 bases). The CDR3 has 14 residues. Germline V gene lookup returns CDR1 SEHNR and CDR2 FQNEAQ (reference sequence). Trimming pared 1 base from V and 5 bases from J, leaving 11 bases between. This CDR3 is CASSLGLTGETQYF. The CDR3 DNA sequence: TGTGCCAGCAGCTTAGGCCTTACGGGGGAGACCCAGTACTTC.

V usage is TRBV5-1 and J usage is TRBJ1-2; TRBD1 is a possible D gene (5 bases). Looked up from germline, CDR1 is SGHRS and CDR2 is YFSETQ. The CDR3 length is 15 residues. Trimming took off 1 base at V and 4 bases at J, with 14 bases between the two ends. Written as DNA, the CDR3 is TGCGCCAGCAGCTTGAATACAGGTCCCGCCTATGGCTACACCTTC. Encoded protein: CASSLNTGPAYGYTF.

This clonotype turned up a few times. The chain recombines TRBV9 with TRBJ2-3; 7 nucleotides line up with TRBD1. CDR3 length equals 15 residues. The V gene end was trimmed by 4 bases and the J gene end by 2 bases; junction bases not matched to a gene: 7. Germline values: CDR1 SGDLS, CDR2 YYNGEE. The CDR3 sequence is CASSSLTGLTDTQYF. The CDR3 DNA reads as TGTGCCAGCAGCTCCCTGACAGGGCTCACAGATACGCAGTATTTT.

V is TRBV3-1 and J is TRBJ1-5; D is unclear. Germline V lookup: CDR1 LGHDT, CDR2 YNNKEL (reference sequence). This CDR3 spans 14 amino acids. V lost 1 base and J lost 5, with 9 bases in between. The CDR3 DNA follows: TGTGCCAGCAGCCAAGGGTTCAGCTATCAGCCCCAGCATTTT. Its translation is CASSQGFSYQPQHF.

This clonotype was seen a few times. The V call is TRBV29-1, the J call TRBJ2-7; 7 bases are shared with TRBD2. The CDR3 is made up of 15 amino acids. Germline trimming cut 3 bases from V and 0 bases from J; bases unmatched to any gene: 8. Germline V gene sequence: CDR1 SQVTM, CDR2 ANQGSEA. The CDR3 DNA sequence: TGCAGCGTTGACGGAGCGGGGACGAGCTCCTACGAGCAGTACTTC. Translated, it gives CSVDGAGTSSYEQYF.